This record covers a single T cell receptor beta chain. The data stem from a study of blood T cell repertoires in COVID-19. Sequencing used immunoSEQ multiplex PCR; TCRdb keeps in-frame clones, though not all of them. Of 37,000 or so clones listed, about nine tenths were seen once; the top ten hold about 6.5%. This CDR3 spans 14 amino acids. Germline CDR1 is LNHDA and CDR2 is SQIVND (reference sequence). Deletions cut 5 bases from V and 5 bases from J, with 15 bases between. This chain connects TRBV19 to TRBJ2-5; no definite D call. Specimen: peripheral blood. The clonotype originates from a human donor in a cohort sampled during active COVID-19. The CDR3 reads CASSVDSFSETQYF. CDR3 DNA sequence: TGTGCCAGTAGTGTTGACTCTTTTTCCGAGACCCAGTACTTC.